These 3 T cell receptor beta chains came from one sample sequenced in a study of T-cell memory formation after mild COVID-19. From the 5' RACE reads, TCRdb called clonotypes with MiXCR, one entry per CDR3 protein. The table has 200,000 to 250,000 distinct CDR3 sequences, approximately 10% seen once. Sequencing input: PBMCs or a T cell subset sorted from them (not recorded which). These receptors were collected from a man between 18 and 29 years old who had mild COVID-19 (a few samples of this study predate the infection). Cell type and time point are not known.

This clonotype was found a few times. The gene calls are TRBV19 and TRBJ2-2, with 8 bases aligning to TRBD1. V was clipped by 4 bases and J by 2 bases; unmatched bases: 3. The germline V gene has CDR1 LNHDA and CDR2 SQIVND (reference sequence). The CDR3 is made up of 15 amino acids. The CDR3: CASSRDRSNTGELFF. CDR3 nucleotide sequence: TGTGCCAGTAGTAGGGACAGGTCAAACACCGGGGAGCTGTTTTTT.

This clonotype was counted ten times or more. The rearrangement links TRBV7-9 to TRBJ2-1; D tentatively reads TRBD1 or TRBD2 (6 bases each). V shed 6 bases and J shed 7 bases, with 16 bases lying between them. This CDR3 region has 14 residues. Germline V gene lookup returns CDR1 SEHNR and CDR2 FQNEAQ (reference sequence). The CDR3 protein is CASSITGAGNEQFF. The CDR3 DNA is TGTGCCAGCAGTATAACGGGGGCAGGGAATGAGCAGTTCTTC.

The rearrangement uses TRBV10-3 and TRBJ1-1, with D perhaps matching TRBD1 (5 bases). The V gene's germline CDR1 is ENHRY and CDR2 SYGVKD. CDR3 length: 15 amino acids. V was trimmed by 0 bases and J by 4 bases, leaving 12 bases between them. CDR3 residues: CAISESSRGSTEAFF. The DNA of the CDR3 is TGTGCCATCAGTGAGTCGAGTCGGGGGAGCACTGAAGCTTTCTTT.